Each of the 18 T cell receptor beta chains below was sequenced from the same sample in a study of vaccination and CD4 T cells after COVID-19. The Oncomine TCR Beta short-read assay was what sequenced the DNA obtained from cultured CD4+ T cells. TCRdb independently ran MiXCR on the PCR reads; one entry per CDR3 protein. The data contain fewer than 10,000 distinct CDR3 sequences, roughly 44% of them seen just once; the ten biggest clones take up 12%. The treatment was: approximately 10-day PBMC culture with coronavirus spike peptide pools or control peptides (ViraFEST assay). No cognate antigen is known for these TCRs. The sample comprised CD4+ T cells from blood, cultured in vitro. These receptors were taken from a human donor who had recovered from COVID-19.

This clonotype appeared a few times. CDR3 DNA sequence: TGTGCCAGCGGCTACAGGGGTACGTACACTGAAGCTTTCTTT. Encoded protein: CASGYRGTYTEAFF. The rearrangement links TRBV7-2 to TRBJ1-1, with TRBD1 matching over 7 bases. CDR3 size: 14 residues. V shed 8 bases and J 3 bases; nucleotides not matched to a gene: 9. The germline V gene has CDR1 SGHTA and CDR2 FQGNSA.

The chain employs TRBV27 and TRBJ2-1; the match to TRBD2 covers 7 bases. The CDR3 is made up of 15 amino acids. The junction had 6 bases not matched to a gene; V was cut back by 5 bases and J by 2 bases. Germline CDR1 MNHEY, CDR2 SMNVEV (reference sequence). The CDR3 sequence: CASSDYGTTYNEQFF. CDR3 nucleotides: TGTGCCAGCAGTGACTACGGGACTACCTACAATGAGCAGTTCTTC.

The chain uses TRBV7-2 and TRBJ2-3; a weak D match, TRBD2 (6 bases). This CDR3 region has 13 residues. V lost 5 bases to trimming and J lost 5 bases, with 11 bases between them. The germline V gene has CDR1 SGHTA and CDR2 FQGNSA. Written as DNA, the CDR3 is TGTGCCAGCAGCCGCCCTAGCGAAGATACGCAGTATTTT. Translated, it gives CASSRPSEDTQYF.

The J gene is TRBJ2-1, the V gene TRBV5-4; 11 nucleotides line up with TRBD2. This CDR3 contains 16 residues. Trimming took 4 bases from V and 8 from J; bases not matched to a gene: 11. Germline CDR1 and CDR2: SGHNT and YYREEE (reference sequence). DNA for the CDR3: TGTGCCAGCAGCGTGGGACTAGCGGCCAGAGCCGATGAGCAGTTCTTC. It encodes CASSVGLAARADEQFF.

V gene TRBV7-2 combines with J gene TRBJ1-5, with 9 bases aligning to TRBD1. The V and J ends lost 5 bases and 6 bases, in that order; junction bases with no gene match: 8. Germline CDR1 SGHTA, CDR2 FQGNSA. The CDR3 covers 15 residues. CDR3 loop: CASSVGQGLIQPQHF. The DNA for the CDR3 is TGTGCCAGCAGCGTTGGACAGGGGCTTATTCAGCCCCAGCATTTT.

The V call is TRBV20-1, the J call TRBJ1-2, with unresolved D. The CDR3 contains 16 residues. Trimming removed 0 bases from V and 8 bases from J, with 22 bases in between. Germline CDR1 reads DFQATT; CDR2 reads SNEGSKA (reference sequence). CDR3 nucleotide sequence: TGCAGTGCTAGAGATGAGCGGCAAAAGGTCCGGAAGGGCTACACCTTC. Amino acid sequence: CSARDERQKVRKGYTF.

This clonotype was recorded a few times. In DNA form, the CDR3 reads TGCAGTGCTCCCTCGACAGGGAGGAACACTGAAGCTTTCTTT. Residues: CSAPSTGRNTEAFF. This chain uses TRBV20-1 with TRBJ1-1, with 7 bases lining up with TRBD1. CDR1 is DFQATT and CDR2 is SNEGSKA in the germline V gene (reference sequence). The CDR3 totals 14 residues. With V trimmed by 5 bases and J by 1 base, 7 bases remained unmatched.

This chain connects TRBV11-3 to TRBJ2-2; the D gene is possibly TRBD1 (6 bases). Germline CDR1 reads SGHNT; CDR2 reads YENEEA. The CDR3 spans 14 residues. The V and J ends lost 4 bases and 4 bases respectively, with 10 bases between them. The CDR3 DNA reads TGTGCCAGCAGCTATACAGGGTCCACCGGGGAGCTGTTTTTT. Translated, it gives CASSYTGSTGELFF.

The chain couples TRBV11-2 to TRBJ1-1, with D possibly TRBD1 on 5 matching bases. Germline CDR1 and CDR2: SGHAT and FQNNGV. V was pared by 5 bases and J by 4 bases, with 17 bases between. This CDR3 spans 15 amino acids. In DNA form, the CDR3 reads TGTGCCAGCAGCCCCGAGTGGGGGGTCGGCACTGAAGCTTTCTTT. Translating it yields CASSPEWGVGTEAFF.

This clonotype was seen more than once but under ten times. Here the CDR3 DNA reads TGTGCCAGCAGCATCCAAGAGACCCAGTACTTC. Its translation: CASSIQETQYF. The rearrangement uses TRBV7-2 and TRBJ2-5; D remains ambiguous. V was trimmed by 5 bases and J by 1 base, leaving 2 bases between them. This CDR3 has 11 amino acids. Per germline, CDR1 SGHTA and CDR2 FQGNSA.

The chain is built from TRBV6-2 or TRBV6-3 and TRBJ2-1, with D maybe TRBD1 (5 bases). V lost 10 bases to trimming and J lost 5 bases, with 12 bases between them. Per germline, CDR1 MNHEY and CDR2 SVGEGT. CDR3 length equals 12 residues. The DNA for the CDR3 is TGTGCCACCACAGACAGAAACAATGAGCAGTTCTTC. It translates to CATTDRNNEQFF.

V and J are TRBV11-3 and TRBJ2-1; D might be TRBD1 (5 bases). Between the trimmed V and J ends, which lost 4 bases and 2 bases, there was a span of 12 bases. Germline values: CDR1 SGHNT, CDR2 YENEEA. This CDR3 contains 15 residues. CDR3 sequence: CASSSSTDTYNEQFF. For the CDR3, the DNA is TGTGCCAGCAGCTCTTCGACGGACACCTACAATGAGCAGTTCTTC.

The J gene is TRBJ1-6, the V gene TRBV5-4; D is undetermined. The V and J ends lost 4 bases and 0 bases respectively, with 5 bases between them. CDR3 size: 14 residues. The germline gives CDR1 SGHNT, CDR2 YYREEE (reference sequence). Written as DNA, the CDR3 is TGTGCCAGCAGCCGTAGCTCCTATAATTCACCCCTCCACTTT. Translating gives CASSRSSYNSPLHF.

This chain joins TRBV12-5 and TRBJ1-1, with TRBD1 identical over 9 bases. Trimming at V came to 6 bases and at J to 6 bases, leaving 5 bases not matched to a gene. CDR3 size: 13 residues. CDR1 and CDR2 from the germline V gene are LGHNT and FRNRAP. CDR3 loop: CASGAGTGSEAFF. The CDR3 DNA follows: TGTGCTAGTGGAGCCGGGACAGGGTCTGAAGCTTTCTTT.

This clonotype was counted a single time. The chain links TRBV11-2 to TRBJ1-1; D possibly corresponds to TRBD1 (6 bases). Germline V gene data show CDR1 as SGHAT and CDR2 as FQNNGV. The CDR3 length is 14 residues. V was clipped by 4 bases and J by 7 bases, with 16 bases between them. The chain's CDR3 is CASSSSLQGLEAFF. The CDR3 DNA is TGTGCCAGCAGCTCGTCCCTACAGGGACTTGAAGCTTTCTTT.

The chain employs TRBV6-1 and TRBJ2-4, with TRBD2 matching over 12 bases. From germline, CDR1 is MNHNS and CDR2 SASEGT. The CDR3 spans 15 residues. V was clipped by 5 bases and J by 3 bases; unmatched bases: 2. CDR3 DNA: TGTGCCAGCAGTACGACTAGCGGGAGCAAAAACATTCAGTACTTC. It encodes CASSTTSGSKNIQYF.

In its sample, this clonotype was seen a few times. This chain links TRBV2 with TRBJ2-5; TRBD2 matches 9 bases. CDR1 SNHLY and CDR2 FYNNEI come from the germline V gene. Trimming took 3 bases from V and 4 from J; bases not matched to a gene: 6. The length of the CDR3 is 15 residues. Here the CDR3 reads CASSDVGTSTETQYF. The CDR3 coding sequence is TGTGCCAGCAGTGATGTGGGGACTAGCACAGAGACCCAGTACTTC. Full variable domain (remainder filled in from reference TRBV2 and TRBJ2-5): EPEVTQTPSHQVTQMGQEVILRCVPISNHLYFYWYRQILGQKVEFLVSFYNNEISEKSEIFDDQFSVERPDGSNFTLKIRSTKLEDSAMYFCASSDVGTSTETQYFGPGTRLLVL.

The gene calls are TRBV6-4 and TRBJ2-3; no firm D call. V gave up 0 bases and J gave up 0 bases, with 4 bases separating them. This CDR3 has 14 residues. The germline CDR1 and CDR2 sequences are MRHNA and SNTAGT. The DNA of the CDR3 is TGTGCCAGCAGTGACTCGCGGAGCACAGATACGCAGTATTTT. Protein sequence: CASSDSRSTDTQYF.